This T cell receptor (beta chain) is drawn from a study of cytomegalovirus exposure and HLA in healthy donors. Whole-study results and caveats: Donors were assumed by presence/absence analyses to have roughly uniform sequencing depth. Most subjects had HLA-A and HLA-B alleles reportedly predicted accurately by TCR beta sequences. For most TCR beta V segments, an earlier analysis put the productive rate at about 87% or about 30% of the time. The study put some 150 TCR beta chains on its list as cytomegalovirus-associated.

The PCR made use of 60 Vbeta and 13 Jbeta primers. Profiling relied on immunoSEQ multiplex PCR, and the TCRdb table lists in-frame clones only, not all of them. This sample carries about 36,000 clones, about 72% of them seen once, and the ten largest clones take over 6.5%. Concerning this clone: Its antigen is unknown.

The germline V and J ends were trimmed by 3 bases and 1 base, with 10 bases remaining between them. CDR1 and CDR2 from the germline V gene are SNHLY and FYNNEI. This CDR3 is 14 amino acids long. This receptor was obtained from a man aged 25-40 years in good health and CMV-seronegative. Sequenced: PBMCs. The chain recombines TRBV2 with TRBJ2-7, with a possible D match to TRBD1 (5 bases). This chain's CDR3 is CASSDHRPSYEQYF. DNA of the CDR3: TGTGCCAGCAGTGACCACAGGCCATCCTACGAGCAGTACTTC.